This T cell receptor (beta chain) originates from a study of chemoradiotherapy in HPV16-positive cancers. For the study at large: Candidate HPV-specific clones and shared TCR motifs came from a couple of HPV16-positive patients.

CDR1 and CDR2 from the germline V gene are SGDLS and YYNGEE. V lost 0 bases, J lost 4 bases, and 4 bases lay in between. The CDR3 covers 12 residues. This clone was recorded once. As yet, its antigen is unknown. Assay used: immunoSEQ multiplex PCR; TCRdb lists only in-frame clones, some missing. There are approximately 35,000 clones in the sample; roughly 77% occur only once, and about 3.8% lies in the top ten. Study-wide findings and caveats: In HPV16-positive patients, HPV-responsive T-cell expansion tracked better recurrence-free survival. The functional HPV-specific definition rests on just two HPV16-positive patients. Candidate HPV-specific clones and E7-related TCR motifs grew in tumor during treatment.

The chain uses TRBV9 and TRBJ2-5; no clear D gene. The receptor's source is a human donor with HPV-associated anogenital cancer. This sample comprised blood, obtained from a patient who underwent chemoradiotherapy. For the CDR3, the DNA is TGTGCCAGCAGCGTAGACAGAGAGACCCAGTACTTC. It codes for CASSVDRETQYF.